These T cell receptor beta chains were read from a single sample in a study of Ad26.COV2.S vaccination and SARS-CoV-2 variants. Using immunoSEQ multiplex PCR, the repertoire was profiled, and TCRdb retains in-frame clones only, with some absent. This table has about 350,000 clones, roughly 84% appearing once. Sequenced material: peripheral blood, taken in a trial of Ad26.COV2.S vaccine versus placebo. These receptors all come from a person aged 18-60 years who received the Ad26.COV2.S COVID-19 vaccine or a placebo. Each CDR3 is given with its conserved first and last residue. D genes are given only for firm matches.

>TRBJ2-1|TRBV6-5|NA
TGTGCCAGCAGCCGAACCCGGATGGTTAGAAATGAGCAGTTCTTC
CASSRTRMVRNEQFF
>TRBJ1-2|TRBV2|NA
TGTGCCAGCAGTGAAGGCTTAGGGCAGAACTATGGCTACACCTTC
CASSEGLGQNYGYTF
>TRBJ1-5|TRBV20-1|NA
TGCAGTGCGAGTAAAGGACCCGTCTTAAATCAGCCCCAGCATTTT
CSASKGPVLNQPQHF
>TRBJ2-2|TRBV6-2/TRBV6-3|TRBD2
TGTGCCAGCAGTTACGGGACTAGCGGGGAAGGCGGCGGGGAGCTGTTTTTT
CASSYGTSGEGGGELFF
>TRBJ2-7|TRBV28|NA
TGTGCCAGCAGTAACGAGTGGCGGGGGCTCTACGAGCAGTACTTC
CASSNEWRGLYEQYF
>TRBJ1-5|TRBV9|NA
TGTGCCAGCAGCGTAGCGTGTTGCAATCAGCCCCAGCATTTT
CASSVACCNQPQHF
>TRBJ2-7|TRBV29-1|NA
TGCAGCGTTGAAGGGGGGGACCTCACAGAGTACGAGCAGTACTTC
CSVEGGDLTEYEQYF
>TRBJ1-3|TRBV9|NA
TGTGCCAGCAGCGTAGATCAGGAAGGGAGCGCTGACTCTGGAAACACCATATATTTT
CASSVDQEGSADSGNTIYF
>TRBJ2-5|TRBV5-1|TRBD1
TGCGCCAGCTGCAGGGACAGGCGCGTAGAGACCCAGTACTTC
CASCRDRRVETQYF
>TRBJ1-2|TRBV5-5|NA
TGTGCCAGCAGCTCCCGGGCAAACTATGGCTACACCTTC
CASSSRANYGYTF
>TRBJ1-1|TRBV7-6|NA
TGTGCCAGCAGCTTAGCGGCAGGGACTGAAGCTTTCTTT
CASSLAAGTEAFF
>TRBJ2-5|TRBV19|NA
TGTGCCAGTAGTATTAGCCCCCGAGAGACCCAGTACTTC
CASSISPRETQYF
>TRBJ2-6|TRBV27|NA
TGTGCCAGCAGACCCCTTAACGGCAAGAGCTCTGGGGCCAACGTCCTGACTTTC
CASRPLNGKSSGANVLTF
>TRBJ2-7|TRBV29-1|NA
TGCAGCGTTGAATTAGCCAACTACGAGCAGTACTTC
CSVELANYEQYF
>TRBJ2-1|TRBV9|NA
TGTGCCAGCAGCGTAGAGGCAGGGGGCTTTGCGGGAGGTTGGGGCAATGAGCAGTTCTTC
CASSVEAGGFAGGWGNEQFF
>TRBJ1-1|TRBV6-1|NA
TGTGCCAGCAGTTTGGGCACTGAAGCTTTCTTT
CASSLGTEAFF
>TRBJ2-5|TRBV5-1|NA
TGCGCCAGCAGCCCGGACAATGCCGAGACCCAGTACTTC
CASSPDNAETQYF
>TRBJ2-5|TRBV7-2|NA
TGTGCCAGCAGCCCCCAACTAGAAGGGCTAAGGGAGACCCAGTACTTC
CASSPQLEGLRETQYF
>TRBJ1-1|TRBV7-8|NA
TGTGCCAGCAGCATGACACAAGCCTACGAAGCTTTCTTT
CASSMTQAYEAFF
>TRBJ1-1|TRBV19|NA
TGTGCCAGTCATCATAGGGGGGGAGTGAACACTGAAGCTTTCTTT
CASHHRGGVNTEAFF